This T cell receptor (beta chain) was profiled in a study of identical twins. The CDR3 consists of 14 residues. V lost 6 bases and J lost 8; bases outside the gene matches: 13. Germline CDR1 reads DFQATT; CDR2 reads SNEGSKA (reference sequence). MiXCR was run by TCRdb on the 5' RACE reads, yielding one entry per CDR3 protein. The sample lists 400,000 to 550,000 distinct CDR3 sequences, around 20% occurring once. The same sample was also studied in work on T cells expressing NK-cell markers.

This receptor was taken from a young woman in good health. Sequenced material: CD4+ T cells sorted from blood. The chain employs TRBV20-1 and TRBJ1-2, with 9 bases identical to TRBD1. The CDR3 spells CSARRRPGQGGYTF. The CDR3 nucleotides read TGCAGTGCGAGACGTAGGCCGGGACAGGGAGGCTACACCTTC.